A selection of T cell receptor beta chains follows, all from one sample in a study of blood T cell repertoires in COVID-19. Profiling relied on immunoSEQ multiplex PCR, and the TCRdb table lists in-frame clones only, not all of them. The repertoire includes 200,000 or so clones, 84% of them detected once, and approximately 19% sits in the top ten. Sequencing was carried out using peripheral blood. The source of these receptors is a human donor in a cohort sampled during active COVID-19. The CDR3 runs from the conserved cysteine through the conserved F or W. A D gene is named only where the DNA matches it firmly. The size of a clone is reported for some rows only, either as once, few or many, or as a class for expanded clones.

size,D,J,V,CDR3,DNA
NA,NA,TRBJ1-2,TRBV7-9,CASGVSGGYTF,TGTGCCAGCGGCGTCTCGGGTGGCTACACCTTC
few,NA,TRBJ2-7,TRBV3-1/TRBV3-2,CASSQGSRTYEQYF,TGTGCCAGCAGCCAAGGCTCGCGCACCTACGAGCAGTACTTC
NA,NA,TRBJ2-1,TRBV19,CASTPTGKFSSGLYNEQFF,TGTGCCAGTACCCCGACAGGGAAGTTTAGTAGCGGTTTGTACAATGAGCAGTTCTTC
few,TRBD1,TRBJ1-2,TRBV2,CASSERSGGNYGYTF,TGTGCCAGCAGTGAACGGTCAGGGGGGAACTATGGCTACACCTTC
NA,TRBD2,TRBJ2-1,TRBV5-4,CASSSTSDSYNEQFF,TGTGCCAGCAGCTCCACTAGCGACTCCTACAATGAGCAGTTCTTC
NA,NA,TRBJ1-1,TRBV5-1,CASSLALANTEAFF,TGCGCCAGCAGCTTGGCCTTGGCGAACACTGAAGCTTTCTTT
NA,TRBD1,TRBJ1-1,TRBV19,CASSPRQGVNTEAFF,TGTGCCAGTAGTCCCCGACAGGGGGTTAACACTGAAGCTTTCTTT
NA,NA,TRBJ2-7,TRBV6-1,CASSDSRWRNHEQYF,TGTGCCAGCAGTGATTCCCGGTGGCGGAACCACGAGCAGTACTTC
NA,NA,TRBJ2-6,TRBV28,CASKAGGANVLTF,TGTGCCAGCAAAGCCGGTGGGGCCAACGTCCTGACTTTC
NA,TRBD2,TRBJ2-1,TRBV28,CASRIGGEGDYNEQFF,TGTGCCAGCAGAATCGGAGGGGAGGGTGATTACAATGAGCAGTTCTTC
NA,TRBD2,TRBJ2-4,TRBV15,CATSRTLPGTSVLAKNIQYF,TGTGCCACCAGCAGAACTCTACCCGGGACTAGCGTACTAGCCAAAAACATTCAGTACTTC
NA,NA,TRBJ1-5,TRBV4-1,CASSQVLSTGNYQPQHF,TGCGCCAGCAGCCAAGTTTTATCAACAGGGAATTATCAGCCCCAGCATTTT
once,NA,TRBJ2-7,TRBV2,CASRSRGAHYEQYF,TGTGCCAGCAGGTCCAGGGGGGCCCACTACGAGCAGTACTTC
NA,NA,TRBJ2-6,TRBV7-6,CASSLASGSGANVLTF,TGTGCCAGCAGCTTAGCGTCGGGCTCTGGGGCCAACGTCCTGACTTTC
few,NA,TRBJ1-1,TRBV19,CASSISPGRGNTEAFF,TGTGCCAGTAGTATCTCCCCGGGCAGGGGGAACACTGAAGCTTTCTTT
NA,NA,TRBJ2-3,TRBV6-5,CASRADTDTQYF,TGTGCCAGCAGAGCCGACACAGATACGCAGTATTTT
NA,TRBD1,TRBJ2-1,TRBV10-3,CAVGRDRGNEQFF,TGTGCCGTTGGCCGGGACAGGGGCAATGAGCAGTTCTTC
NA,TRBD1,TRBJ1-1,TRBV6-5,CASTIGTANTEAFF,TGTGCCAGCACCATCGGGACAGCCAACACTGAAGCTTTCTTT
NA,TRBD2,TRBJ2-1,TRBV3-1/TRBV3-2,CASSTSGIGNEQFF,TGTGCCAGCAGCACTAGCGGGATCGGCAATGAGCAGTTCTTC
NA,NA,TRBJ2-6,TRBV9,CASSVNQAQISGANVLTF,TGTGCCAGCAGCGTAAATCAGGCGCAGATCTCTGGGGCCAACGTCCTGACTTTC
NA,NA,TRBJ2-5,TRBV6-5,CASSYGSYQETQYF,TGTGCCAGCAGTTACGGCTCGTACCAAGAGACCCAGTACTTC
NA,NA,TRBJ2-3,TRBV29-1,CSVVGTRTDTQYF,TGCAGCGTCGTCGGGACTCGGACAGATACGCAGTATTTT
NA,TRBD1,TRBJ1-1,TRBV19,CASSMAGTGNTEAFF,TGTGCCAGTAGTATGGCCGGGACAGGGAACACTGAAGCTTTCTTT
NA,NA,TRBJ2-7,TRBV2,CASSVVYEQYF,TGTGCCAGCAGTGTAGTTTACGAGCAGTACTTC
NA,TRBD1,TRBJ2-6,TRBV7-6,CASSSGTASTSGANVLTF,TGTGCCAGCAGCTCCGGGACAGCCTCCACCTCTGGGGCCAACGTCCTGACTTTC
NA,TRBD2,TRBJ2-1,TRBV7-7,CASSRGVGSGGGAYNEQFF,TGTGCTAGCAGCCGAGGAGTGGGGTCCGGCGGGGGGGCCTACAATGAGCAGTTCTTC
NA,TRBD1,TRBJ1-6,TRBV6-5,CASSLGQVGAPLHF,TGTGCCAGCAGTTTAGGACAGGTTGGGGCACCCCTCCACTTT
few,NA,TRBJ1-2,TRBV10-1,CADSGGYTF,TGCGCCGATTCCGGGGGCTACACCTTC
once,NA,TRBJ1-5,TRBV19,CASSIPHFTYSNQPQHF,TGTGCCAGTAGTATTCCCCATTTCACCTATAGCAATCAGCCCCAGCATTTT
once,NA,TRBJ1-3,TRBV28,CASRRGNSGNTIYF,TGTGCCAGCAGACGGGGGAACTCTGGAAACACCATATATTTT
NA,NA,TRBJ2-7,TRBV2,CASCKDRNYEQYF,TGTGCCAGCTGCAAGGACAGAAACTACGAGCAGTACTTC
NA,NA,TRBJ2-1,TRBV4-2,CASSQGFQGGRANEQFF,TGTGCCAGCAGCCAAGGCTTCCAGGGGGGTAGGGCCAATGAGCAGTTCTTC
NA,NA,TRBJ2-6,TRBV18,CASSPGEGASSGANVLTF,TGTGCCAGCTCACCAGGTGAGGGCGCTAGCTCTGGGGCCAACGTCCTGACTTTC
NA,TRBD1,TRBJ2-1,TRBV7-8,CASSSGTGNNEQFF,TGTGCCAGCAGCTCCGGGACAGGGAACAATGAGCAGTTCTTC
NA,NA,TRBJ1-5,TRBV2,CASSHRASNQPQHF,TGTGCCAGCAGCCACAGGGCCAGCAATCAGCCCCAGCATTTT
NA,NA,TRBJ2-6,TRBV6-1,CASSDRLSGANVLTF,TGTGCCAGCAGTGACAGGCTCTCTGGGGCCAACGTCCTGACTTTC
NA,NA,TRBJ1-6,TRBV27,CASRRTGRAYSPLHF,TGTGCCAGCAGACGGACGGGGAGGGCGTACTCACCCCTCCACTTT
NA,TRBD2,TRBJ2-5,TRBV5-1,CASSQGTSGVPGTQYF,TGCGCCAGCAGCCAAGGGACTAGCGGGGTCCCAGGGACCCAGTACTTC
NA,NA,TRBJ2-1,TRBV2,CASVQTDSSYNEQFF,TGTGCCAGCGTTCAAACTGATAGCTCCTACAATGAGCAGTTCTTC
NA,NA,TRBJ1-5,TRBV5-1,CASSLGGEGNQPQHF,TGCGCCAGCAGCTTGGGGGGCGAGGGCAATCAGCCCCAGCATTTT
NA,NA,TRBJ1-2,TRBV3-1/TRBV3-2,CASWNRDGYTF,TGTGCCAGCTGGAACAGGGACGGCTACACCTTC
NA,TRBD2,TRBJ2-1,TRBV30,CAWHKGLAGGDEQFF,TGTGCCTGGCACAAGGGGCTAGCGGGGGGGGATGAGCAGTTCTTC
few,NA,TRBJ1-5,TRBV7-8,CASSPDWDQPQHF,TGTGCCAGCAGCCCCGACTGGGATCAGCCCCAGCATTTT
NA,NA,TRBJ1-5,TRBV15,CATSSGQYSNQPQHF,TGTGCCACCAGCAGTGGACAGTATAGCAATCAGCCCCAGCATTTT
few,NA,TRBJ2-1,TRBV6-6,CASSYSNFVYNEQFF,TGTGCCAGCAGTTACTCGAACTTCGTATACAATGAGCAGTTCTTC
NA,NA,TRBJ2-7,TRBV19,CASSLGDGSFNEQYF,TGTGCCAGTAGTCTTGGAGACGGGAGTTTCAACGAGCAGTACTTC
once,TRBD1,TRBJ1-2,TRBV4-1,CASSQDLSSGQSSYGYTF,TGCGCCAGCAGCCAAGATCTTTCTTCGGGACAGAGCTCCTATGGCTACACCTTC
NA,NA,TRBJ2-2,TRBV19,CASSAPRVGRGELFF,TGTGCCAGTAGTGCCCCGCGCGTGGGGCGGGGGGAGCTGTTTTTT